The 21 T cell receptor beta chains listed next were all sequenced from one sample in a study of blood T cell repertoires in COVID-19. Using immunoSEQ multiplex PCR, the repertoire was profiled, and TCRdb retains in-frame clones only, with some absent. Among roughly 60,000 clones, 70% to 85% were seen once, and the ten largest hold roughly 5.6%. What was sequenced was peripheral blood. The receptors shown here come from a woman aged 60-75 years with acute or convalescent COVID-19.

The V gene is TRBV19, the J gene TRBJ1-2, with D perhaps matching TRBD1 (6 bases). Germline V CDR1 and CDR2: LNHDA, SQIVND (reference sequence). CDR3 length equals 15 residues. V was trimmed by 3 bases and J by 3 bases, leaving 14 bases between them. The CDR3: CASSMYNRVDYGYTF. CDR3 bases: TGTGCCAGTAGTATGTATAACAGGGTGGACTATGGCTACACCTTC.

The chain combines TRBV2 with TRBJ1-4, with TRBD1 identical over 7 bases. The germline gives CDR1 SNHLY, CDR2 FYNNEI. V was clipped by 2 bases and J by 3 bases; unmatched bases: 9. This CDR3 has 17 amino acids. CDR3 loop: CASSEPGTANSNEKLFF. CDR3 nucleotide sequence: TGTGCCAGCAGTGAACCCGGGACAGCCAATTCTAATGAAAAACTGTTTTTT.

The gene calls are TRBV18 and TRBJ1-2; 8 bases are a match to TRBD1. V lost 3 bases to trimming and J lost 3 bases; unmatched junction nucleotides: 9. The CDR3 extends over 16 amino acids. Looked up from germline, CDR1 is KGHSH and CDR2 is LQKENI. The CDR3 DNA follows: TGTGCCAGCTCACCCGAAAACAGGGGGGGAGACTATGGCTACACCTTC. It encodes CASSPENRGGDYGYTF.

V is TRBV5-1 and J is TRBJ1-2; D is ambiguous. The V and J ends lost 4 bases and 4 bases respectively, with 17 bases between them. CDR3 size: 15 residues. CDR1 is SGHRS, CDR2 YFSETQ, per germline. This chain's CDR3 is CASSPGATSGYGYTF. DNA for the CDR3: TGCGCCAGCAGCCCGGGAGCCACCTCTGGCTATGGCTACACCTTC. The entire variable domain, with the rest obtained from reference TRBV5-1 and TRBJ1-2, is as follows: KAGVTQTPRYLIKTRGQQVTLSCSPISGHRSVSWYQQTPGQGLQFLFEYFSETQRNKGNFPGRFSGRQFSNSRSEMNVSTLELGDSALYLCASSPGATSGYGYTFGSGTRLTVV.

J is TRBJ2-1 and V is TRBV7-2; D is unresolved. The ends were cut back, 5 bases at V and 9 bases at J, with 14 bases in the middle. Germline CDR1 is SGHTA and CDR2 is FQGNSA. This CDR3 contains 13 residues. CDR3: CASSESLTREQFF. The CDR3 DNA is TGTGCCAGCAGCGAGAGCCTAACCCGTGAGCAGTTCTTC.

The J gene is TRBJ2-2, the V gene TRBV10-1, with TRBD1 matching 8 bases. The ends lost 6 bases at V and 5 bases at J; junction bases unmatched: 2. The CDR3 covers 13 residues. Germline CDR1 is WNHNN and CDR2 is SYGVQD (reference sequence). As DNA, the CDR3 is TGCGCCAGCAGCAGGGGGCTTACCGGGGAGCTGTTTTTT. It translates to CASSRGLTGELFF.

The V and J genes are TRBV3-1 (or the pseudogene TRBV3-2) and TRBJ2-5; D perhaps matches TRBD2 (6 bases). The CDR3 has 14 amino acids. With 4 bases removed from V and 7 bases from J, the gap between germline ends came to 16 bases. Germline CDR1 is LGHDT and CDR2 is YNNKEL (reference sequence). Written as DNA, the CDR3 is TGTGCCAGCAGCCGTACGGAGGGACCGGGGACCCAGTACTTC. This codes for CASSRTEGPGTQYF.

The CDR3: CASSSSQGTQETQYF. CDR3 DNA: TGTGCCAGCAGTTCCTCACAGGGAACTCAAGAGACCCAGTACTTC. The chain links TRBV6-6 to TRBJ2-5; D perhaps matches TRBD1 (6 bases). Germline CDR1 and CDR2: MNHNY and SVGAGI (reference sequence). The CDR3 runs 15 residues. V lost 4 bases, J lost 2 bases, and 14 bases lay in between.

This chain connects TRBV5-5 to TRBJ2-3, with 12 bases that match TRBD2. The CDR3 has 17 residues. Trimming at V came to 1 base and at J to 5 bases, leaving 8 bases not matched to a gene. Germline CDR1 is SGHKS and CDR2 is YYEKEE (reference sequence). For the CDR3, the DNA is TGTGCCAGCAGCTTGATGCGACTAGCGGGGGTGGTAGATACGCAGTATTTT. This translates into CASSLMRLAGVVDTQYF.

The chain joins TRBV14 to TRBJ2-3; D is perhaps TRBD2 (6 bases). CDR3 length: 14 amino acids. Trimming removed 4 bases at V and 2 bases at J, with 10 bases between. The germline CDR1 and CDR2 sequences are SGHDN and FVKESK. The DNA for the CDR3 is TGTGCCAGCAGCCCAGGAGGGGTCACAGATACGCAGTATTTT. Translation: CASSPGGVTDTQYF.

A word on this clone: The sample carries other DNA sequences with the same CDR3. V and J are TRBV10-3 and TRBJ1-2; 11 bases agree with TRBD1. The CDR3 sequence is 14 residues long. CDR1 is ENHRY and CDR2 is SYGVKD in the germline V gene. V dropped 6 bases and J dropped 5; count of bases not matched to a gene: 5. The CDR3: CAISLGQGDYGYTF. For the CDR3, the DNA is TGTGCCATCAGCCTGGGACAGGGGGATTATGGCTACACCTTC.

The chain recombines TRBV7-2 with TRBJ1-2, with D possibly TRBD1 on 6 matching bases. Germline V gene sequence: CDR1 SGHTA, CDR2 FQGNSA. The CDR3 is 14 amino acids. The V end was cut by 4 bases, the J end by 8 bases, with 17 bases between. The CDR3 DNA reads as TGTGCCAGCAGCTCCCCGGTGGGGGGGCGCGGCTACACCTTC. Encoded protein: CASSSPVGGRGYTF.

The chain couples TRBV5-1 to TRBJ1-5, with 8 nucleotides matching TRBD1. Trimming took 4 bases from V and 5 from J; bases not matched to a gene: 8. This CDR3 is 15 amino acids long. In germline, CDR1 is SGHRS, CDR2 YFSETQ. DNA for the CDR3: TGCGCCAGCAGCCTGACAGGGGAGACGTATCAGCCCCAGCATTTT. It specifies CASSLTGETYQPQHF.

The rearrangement uses TRBV12-3 or TRBV12-4 and TRBJ2-1, with a weak D call TRBD1 (6 bases). This CDR3 is 13 amino acids long. V was shortened by 7 bases and J by 1 base, with 8 bases between the two germline ends. CDR3: CASTTGSYNEQFF. In DNA, the CDR3 is TGTGCCAGCACCACAGGGTCCTACAATGAGCAGTTCTTC.

This chain uses TRBV4-1 with TRBJ1-5; weak D call: TRBD1 (6 bases). V lost 1 base to trimming and J lost 0 bases, with 19 bases between them. CDR3 length: 19 residues. Germline lookup yields CDR1 MGHRA and CDR2 YSYEKL. The CDR3 is CASSQGTRGDPNSNQPQHF. DNA of the CDR3: TGCGCCAGCAGCCAAGGCACCAGGGGAGACCCGAATAGCAATCAGCCCCAGCATTTT.

For this clone: Within the sample, other DNA sequences also encode this same CDR3. Here the CDR3 reads CASSQVTSGTEAFF. The CDR3 DNA is TGTGCCAGCAGCCAAGTTACGTCAGGCACTGAAGCTTTCTTT. This chain links TRBV14 with TRBJ1-1; the D is unclear. From germline, CDR1 is SGHDN and CDR2 FVKESK. The CDR3 contains 14 residues. Trimming shortened V by 1 base and J by 4 bases, and 10 bases separated the two germline ends.

The chain uses TRBV25-1 and TRBJ1-6; TRBD1 might be the D (6 bases). The CDR3 contains 15 residues. Deletions cut 3 bases from V and 4 bases from J, with 10 bases between. CDR1 and CDR2 from the germline V gene are MGHDK and SYGVNS. The CDR3 reads CASSDGQGYNSPLHF. DNA for the CDR3: TGTGCCAGCAGTGATGGGCAGGGGTATAATTCACCCCTCCACTTT. Complete variable domain (other parts from reference TRBV25-1 and TRBJ1-6): EADIYQTPRYLVIGTGKKITLECSQTMGHDKMYWYQQDPGMELHLIHYSYGVNSTEKGDLSSESTVSRIRTEHFPLTLESARPSHTSQYLCASSDGQGYNSPLHFGNGTRLTVT.

This clone has more than one count but fewer than ten. The genes are TRBV5-6 and TRBJ2-3; TRBD1 matches 9 bases. Germline V gives CDR1 SGHDT, CDR2 YYEEEE. The CDR3 extends over 15 amino acids. The trim removed 4 bases at V and 4 bases at J, leaving 7 bases unmatched. In DNA form, the CDR3 reads TGTGCCAGCAGCGCCTGGGACAGGGCGGCAGATACGCAGTATTTT. Amino acids: CASSAWDRAADTQYF.

The chain is built from TRBV6-6 and TRBJ1-2; D might be TRBD1 (6 bases). Germline assignment: CDR1 MNHNY and CDR2 SVGAGI (reference sequence). The CDR3 is made up of 15 amino acids. V lost 2 bases, J lost 2 bases, and 12 bases lay in between. The CDR3 DNA sequence: TGTGCCAGCAGTTACGCTGGACAGTCGAACTATGGCTACACCTTC. Translated, it gives CASSYAGQSNYGYTF.

The rearrangement uses TRBV6-5 and TRBJ1-5; D may be TRBD1 (6 bases). Germline V gene lookup returns CDR1 MNHEY and CDR2 SVGAGI. The CDR3 length is 14 residues. The CDR3 region is CVTRGADSNQPQHF. The CDR3 DNA reads TGTGTCACTCGGGGGGCCGATAGCAATCAGCCCCAGCATTTT.

Here the CDR3 DNA reads TGTGCCAGCAGCGCCGGGACAGCCTATGGCTACACCTTC. It yields the protein CASSAGTAYGYTF. The V gene is TRBV9, the J gene TRBJ1-2, with 7 bases identical to TRBD1. The J segment lost 4 bases and the V segment lost 3 bases, leaving 3 bases of the junction unmatched. Germline CDR1 and CDR2: SGDLS and YYNGEE. The CDR3 loop spans 13 amino acids.